Given below is one T cell receptor beta chain in context. The RNA input was roughly 0.45 to 1 ug, and it was reverse transcribed with random hexamers. One entry per CDR3 protein results from TCRdb running MiXCR on the immunoSEQ multiplex PCR reads. The table shows under 300,000 distinct CDR3 sequences, with approximately 95% occurring only once. The data belong to a study of CD8 T cells in Susac syndrome. CDR1 and CDR2 from the germline V gene are MNHEY and SMNVEV (reference sequence). The CDR3 runs to 11 residues. V was pared by 5 bases and J by 6 bases, with 8 bases between. This receptor was obtained from a human donor with Susac syndrome. The chain uses TRBV27 and TRBJ2-7, with a tentative D call TRBD1 (5 bases). Sequencing input: CD4+ T cells from PBMCs. CDR3 in amino acids: CASSATGEQYF. The CDR3 region has the DNA TGTGCCAGCAGTGCCACAGGCGAGCAGTACTTC.